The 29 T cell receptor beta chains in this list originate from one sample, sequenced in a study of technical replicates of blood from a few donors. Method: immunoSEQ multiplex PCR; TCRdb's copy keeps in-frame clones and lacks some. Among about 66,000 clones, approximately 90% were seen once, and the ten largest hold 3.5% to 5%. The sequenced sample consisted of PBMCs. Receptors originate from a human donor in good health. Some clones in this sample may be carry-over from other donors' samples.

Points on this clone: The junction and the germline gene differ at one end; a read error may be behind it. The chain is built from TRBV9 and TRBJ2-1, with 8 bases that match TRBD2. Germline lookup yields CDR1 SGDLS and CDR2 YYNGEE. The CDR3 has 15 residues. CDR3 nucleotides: TGTGCCAGCAGCGTTAGCGGGATCCCGTACAGTGAGCAGTTCTTC. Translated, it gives CASSVSGIPYSEQFF. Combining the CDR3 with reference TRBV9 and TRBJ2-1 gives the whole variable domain DSGVTQTPKHLITATGQRVTLRCSPRSGDLSVYWYQQSLDQGLQFLIQYYNGEERAKGNILERFSAQQFPDLHSELNLSSLELGDSALYFCASSVSGIPYSEQFFGPGTRLTVL.

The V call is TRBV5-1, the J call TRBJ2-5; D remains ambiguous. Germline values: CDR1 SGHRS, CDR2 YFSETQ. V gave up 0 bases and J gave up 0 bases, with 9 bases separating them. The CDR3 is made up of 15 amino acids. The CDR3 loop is CASSLVEPNQETQYF. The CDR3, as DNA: TGCGCCAGCAGCTTGGTCGAGCCGAACCAAGAGACCCAGTACTTC.

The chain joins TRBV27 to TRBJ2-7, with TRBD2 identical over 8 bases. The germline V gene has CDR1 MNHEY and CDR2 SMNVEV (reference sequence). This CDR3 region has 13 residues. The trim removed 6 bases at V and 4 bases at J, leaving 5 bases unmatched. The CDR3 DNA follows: TGTGCCAGCAGGGGAGCTAGCGGGTACGAGCAGTACTTC. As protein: CASRGASGYEQYF.

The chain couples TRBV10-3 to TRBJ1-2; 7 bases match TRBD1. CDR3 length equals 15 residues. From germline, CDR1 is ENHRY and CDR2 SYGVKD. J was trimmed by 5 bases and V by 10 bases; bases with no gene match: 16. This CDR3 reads CATYPTGAEKYGYTF. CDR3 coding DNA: TGTGCCACCTATCCCACAGGGGCCGAAAAGTATGGCTACACCTTC.

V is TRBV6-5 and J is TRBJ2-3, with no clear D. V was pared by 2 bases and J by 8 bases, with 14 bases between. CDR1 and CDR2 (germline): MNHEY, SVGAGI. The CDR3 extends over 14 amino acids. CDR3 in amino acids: CASSYEGSTVTQYF. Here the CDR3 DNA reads TGTGCCAGCAGTTACGAAGGTAGCACGGTTACGCAGTATTTT.

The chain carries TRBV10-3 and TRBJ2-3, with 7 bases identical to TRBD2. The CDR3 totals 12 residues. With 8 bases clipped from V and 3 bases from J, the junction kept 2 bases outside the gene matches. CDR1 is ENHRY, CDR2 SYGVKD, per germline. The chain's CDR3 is CAILRGTDTQYF. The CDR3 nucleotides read TGTGCCATCTTGCGGGGGACAGATACGCAGTATTTT.

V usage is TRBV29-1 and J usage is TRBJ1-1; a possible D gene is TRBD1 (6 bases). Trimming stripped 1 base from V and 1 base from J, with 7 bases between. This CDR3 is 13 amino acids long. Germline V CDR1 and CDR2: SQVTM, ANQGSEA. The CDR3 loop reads CSVEVDRNTEAFF. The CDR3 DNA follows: TGCAGCGTTGAAGTGGACAGGAACACTGAAGCTTTCTTT.

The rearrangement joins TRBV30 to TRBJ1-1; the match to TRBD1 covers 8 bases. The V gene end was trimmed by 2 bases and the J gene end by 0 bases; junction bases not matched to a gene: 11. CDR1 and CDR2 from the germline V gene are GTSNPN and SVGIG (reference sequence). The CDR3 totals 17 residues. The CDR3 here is CAWSPARTGRLNTEAFF. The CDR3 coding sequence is TGTGCCTGGAGTCCAGCCCGGACAGGGAGGTTGAACACTGAAGCTTTCTTT.

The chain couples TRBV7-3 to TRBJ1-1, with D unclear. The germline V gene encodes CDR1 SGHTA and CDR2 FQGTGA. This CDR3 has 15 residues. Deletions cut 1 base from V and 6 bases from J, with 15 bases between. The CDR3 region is CASSLNQVPKSEAFF. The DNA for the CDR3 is TGTGCCAGCAGCTTAAATCAGGTACCCAAGTCTGAAGCTTTCTTT.

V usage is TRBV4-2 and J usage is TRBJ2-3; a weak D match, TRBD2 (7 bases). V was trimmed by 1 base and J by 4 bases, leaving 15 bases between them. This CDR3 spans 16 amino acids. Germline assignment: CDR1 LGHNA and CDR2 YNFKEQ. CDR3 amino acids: CASSQVLGGAADTQYF. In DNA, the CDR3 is TGTGCCAGCAGCCAAGTGCTAGGGGGGGCCGCAGATACGCAGTATTTT.

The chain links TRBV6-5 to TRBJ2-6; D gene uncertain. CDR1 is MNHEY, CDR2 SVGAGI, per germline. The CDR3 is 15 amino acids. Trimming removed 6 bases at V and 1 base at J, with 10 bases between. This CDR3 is CASSVQLSGANVLTF. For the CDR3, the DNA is TGTGCCAGCAGCGTACAGCTATCTGGGGCCAACGTCCTGACTTTC.

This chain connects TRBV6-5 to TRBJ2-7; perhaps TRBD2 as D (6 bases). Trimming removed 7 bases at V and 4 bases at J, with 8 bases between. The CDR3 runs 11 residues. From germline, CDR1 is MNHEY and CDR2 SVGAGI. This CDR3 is CASTGGYEQYF. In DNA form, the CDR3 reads TGTGCCAGCACCGGGGGATACGAGCAGTACTTC.

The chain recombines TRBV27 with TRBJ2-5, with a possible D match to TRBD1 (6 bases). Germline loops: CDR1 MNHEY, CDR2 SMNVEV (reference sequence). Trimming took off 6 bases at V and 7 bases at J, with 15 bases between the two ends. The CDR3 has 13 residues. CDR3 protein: CASSQDRGGTQYF. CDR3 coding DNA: TGTGCCAGCAGCCAGGACAGAGGGGGGACCCAGTACTTC.

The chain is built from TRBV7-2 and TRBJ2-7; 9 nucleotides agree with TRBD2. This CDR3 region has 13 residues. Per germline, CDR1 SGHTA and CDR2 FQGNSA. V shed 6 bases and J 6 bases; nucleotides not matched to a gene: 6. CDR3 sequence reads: CASRKAGGSEQYF. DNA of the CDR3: TGTGCCAGCAGGAAAGCGGGGGGCAGCGAGCAGTACTTC.

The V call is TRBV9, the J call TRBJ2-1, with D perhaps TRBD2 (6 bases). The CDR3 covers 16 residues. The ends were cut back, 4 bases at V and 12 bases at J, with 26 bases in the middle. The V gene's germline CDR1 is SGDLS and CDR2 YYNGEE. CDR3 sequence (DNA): TGTGCCAGCAGCCCCTCGGCGGCGGGACTGCGTTATTGGCAGTTCTTC. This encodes CASSPSAAGLRYWQFF.

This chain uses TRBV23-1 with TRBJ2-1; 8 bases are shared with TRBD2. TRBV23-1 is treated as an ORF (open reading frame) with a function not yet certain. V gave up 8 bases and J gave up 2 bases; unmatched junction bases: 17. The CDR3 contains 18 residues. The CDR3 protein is CASLTPGGEGLTYNEQFF. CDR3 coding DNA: TGCGCCAGCCTGACTCCCGGGGGGGAGGGCCTTACCTACAATGAGCAGTTCTTC.

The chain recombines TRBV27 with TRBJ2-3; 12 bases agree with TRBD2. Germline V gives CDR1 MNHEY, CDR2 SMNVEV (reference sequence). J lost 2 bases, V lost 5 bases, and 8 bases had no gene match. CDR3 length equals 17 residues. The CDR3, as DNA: TGTGCCAGCAGTCTCCGACTAGCGGGAGCCACCACAGATACGCAGTATTTT. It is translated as CASSLRLAGATTDTQYF.

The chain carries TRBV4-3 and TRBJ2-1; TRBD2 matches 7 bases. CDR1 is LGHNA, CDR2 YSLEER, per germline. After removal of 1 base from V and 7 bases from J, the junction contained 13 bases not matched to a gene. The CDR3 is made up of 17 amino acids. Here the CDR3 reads CASSQVMGGWGGNEQFF. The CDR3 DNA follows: TGCGCCAGCAGCCAAGTCATGGGGGGGTGGGGAGGGAATGAGCAGTTCTTC.

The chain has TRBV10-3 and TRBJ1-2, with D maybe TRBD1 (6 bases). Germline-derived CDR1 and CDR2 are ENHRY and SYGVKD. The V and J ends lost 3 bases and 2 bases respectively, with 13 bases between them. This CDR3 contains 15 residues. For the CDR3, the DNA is TGTGCCATCAGTGACCCGGGACATTGGAACTATGGCTACACCTTC. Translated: CAISDPGHWNYGYTF.

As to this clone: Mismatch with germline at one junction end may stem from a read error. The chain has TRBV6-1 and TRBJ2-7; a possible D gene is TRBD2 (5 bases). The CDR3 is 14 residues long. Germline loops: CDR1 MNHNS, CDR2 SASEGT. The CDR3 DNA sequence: TGTGCCAGCAGCGAAGGACTTCTCTCCTACGAGCAGTACTTC. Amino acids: CASSEGLLSYEQYF.

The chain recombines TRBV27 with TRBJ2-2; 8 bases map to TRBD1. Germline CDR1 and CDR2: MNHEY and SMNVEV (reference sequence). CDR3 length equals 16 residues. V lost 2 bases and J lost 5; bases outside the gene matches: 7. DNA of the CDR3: TGTGCCAGCAGTTTACTACAGGGGGTGGGGACCGGGGAGCTGTTTTTT. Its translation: CASSLLQGVGTGELFF.

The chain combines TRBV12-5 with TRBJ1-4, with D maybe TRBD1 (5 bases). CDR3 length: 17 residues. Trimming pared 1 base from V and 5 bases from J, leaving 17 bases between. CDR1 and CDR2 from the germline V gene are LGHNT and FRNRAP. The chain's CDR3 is CASGLDTTNSGNEKLFF. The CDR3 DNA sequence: TGTGCTAGTGGTTTGGATACGACAAATTCAGGGAATGAAAAACTGTTTTTT.

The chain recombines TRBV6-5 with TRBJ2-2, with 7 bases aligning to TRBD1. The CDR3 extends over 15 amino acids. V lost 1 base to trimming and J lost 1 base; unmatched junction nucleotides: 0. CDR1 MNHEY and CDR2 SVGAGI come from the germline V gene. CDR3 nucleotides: TGTGCCAGCAGTTACTGGACAGGGAACACCGGGGAGCTGTTTTTT. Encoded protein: CASSYWTGNTGELFF.

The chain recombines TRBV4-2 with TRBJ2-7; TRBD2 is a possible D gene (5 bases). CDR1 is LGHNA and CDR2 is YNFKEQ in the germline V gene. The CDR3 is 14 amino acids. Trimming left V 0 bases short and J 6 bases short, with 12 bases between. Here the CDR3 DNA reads TGTGCCAGCAGCCAAGAGGTACTAGTAGCCGAGCAGTACTTC. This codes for CASSQEVLVAEQYF.

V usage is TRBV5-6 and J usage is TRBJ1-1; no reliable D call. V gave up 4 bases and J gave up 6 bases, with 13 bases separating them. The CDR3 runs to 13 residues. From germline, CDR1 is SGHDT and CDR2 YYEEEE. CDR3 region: CASSPGVLPEAFF. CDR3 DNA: TGTGCCAGCAGCCCCGGTGTACTCCCTGAAGCTTTCTTT.

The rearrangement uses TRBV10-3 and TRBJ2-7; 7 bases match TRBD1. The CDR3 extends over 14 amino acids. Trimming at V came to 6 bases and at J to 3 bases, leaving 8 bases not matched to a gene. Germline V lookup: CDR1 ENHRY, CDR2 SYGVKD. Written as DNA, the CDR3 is TGTGCCATCAGAAAAGAGGGACAGAGCTACGAGCAGTACTTC. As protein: CAIRKEGQSYEQYF.

CDR3 amino acids: CAIGDGGRDNQPQHF. DNA for the CDR3: TGTGCCATCGGAGACGGGGGGAGAGACAATCAGCCCCAGCATTTT. The rearrangement uses TRBV10-3 and TRBJ1-5; D possibly corresponds to TRBD1 (5 bases). The CDR3 length is 15 residues. Germline V lookup: CDR1 ENHRY, CDR2 SYGVKD. Trimming took 8 bases from V and 3 from J, leaving 17 bases between them.

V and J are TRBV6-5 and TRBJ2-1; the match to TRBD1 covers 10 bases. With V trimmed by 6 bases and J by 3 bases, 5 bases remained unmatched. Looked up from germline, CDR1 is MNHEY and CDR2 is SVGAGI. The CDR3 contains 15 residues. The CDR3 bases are TGTGCCAGCAGCGGCGGGACAGGGGACTACAATGAGCAGTTCTTC. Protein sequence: CASSGGTGDYNEQFF.

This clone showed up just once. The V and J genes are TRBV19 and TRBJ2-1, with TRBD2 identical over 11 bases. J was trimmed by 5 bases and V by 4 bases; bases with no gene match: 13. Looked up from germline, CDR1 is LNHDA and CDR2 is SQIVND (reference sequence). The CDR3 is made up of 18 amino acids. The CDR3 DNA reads TGTGCCAGTAGTAAAACCGGGACTAGCGGAAGCCGGGACAATGAGCAGTTCTTC. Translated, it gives CASSKTGTSGSRDNEQFF.